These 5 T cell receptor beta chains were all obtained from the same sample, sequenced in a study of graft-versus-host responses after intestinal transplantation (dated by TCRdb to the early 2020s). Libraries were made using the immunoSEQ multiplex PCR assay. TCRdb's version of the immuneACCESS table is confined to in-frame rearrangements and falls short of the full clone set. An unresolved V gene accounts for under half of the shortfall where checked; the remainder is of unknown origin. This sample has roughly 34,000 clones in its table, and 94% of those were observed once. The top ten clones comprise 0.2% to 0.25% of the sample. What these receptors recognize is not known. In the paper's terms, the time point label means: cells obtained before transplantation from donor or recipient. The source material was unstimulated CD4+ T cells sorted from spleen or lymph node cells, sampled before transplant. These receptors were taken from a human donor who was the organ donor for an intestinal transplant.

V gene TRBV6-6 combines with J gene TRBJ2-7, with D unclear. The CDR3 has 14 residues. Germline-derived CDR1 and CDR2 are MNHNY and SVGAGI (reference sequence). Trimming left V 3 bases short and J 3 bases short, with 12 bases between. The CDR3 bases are TGTGCCAGCAGTTATTTAAGCCGCCACTACGAGCAGTACTTC. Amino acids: CASSYLSRHYEQYF.

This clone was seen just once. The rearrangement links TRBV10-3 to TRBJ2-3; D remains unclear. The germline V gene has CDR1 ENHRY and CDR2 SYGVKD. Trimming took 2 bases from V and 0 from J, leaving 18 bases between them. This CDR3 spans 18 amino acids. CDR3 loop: CAISEDKTRGQSTDTQYF. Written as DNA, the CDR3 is TGTGCCATCAGTGAGGACAAAACCCGTGGGCAGAGCACAGATACGCAGTATTTT.

Written as DNA, the CDR3 is TGCGCCAGCAGCTTGGACGTGACAGCTTCCTACGAGCAGTACTTC. It yields the protein CASSLDVTASYEQYF. This sequence joins TRBV5-1 and TRBJ2-7; possibly TRBD1 for D (5 bases). The germline gives CDR1 SGHRS, CDR2 YFSETQ. CDR3 size: 15 residues. V shed 0 bases and J shed 1 base, with 11 bases lying between them.

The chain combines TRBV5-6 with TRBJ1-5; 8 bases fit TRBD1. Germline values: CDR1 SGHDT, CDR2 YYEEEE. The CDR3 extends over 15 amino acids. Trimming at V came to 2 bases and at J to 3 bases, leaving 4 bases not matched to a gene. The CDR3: CASSLRQGLNQPQHF. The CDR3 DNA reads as TGTGCCAGCAGCTTACGACAGGGGCTCAATCAGCCCCAGCATTTT.

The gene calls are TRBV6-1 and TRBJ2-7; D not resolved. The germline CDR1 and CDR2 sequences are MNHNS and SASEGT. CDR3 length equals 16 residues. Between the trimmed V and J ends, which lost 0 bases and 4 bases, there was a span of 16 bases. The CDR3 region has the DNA TGTGCCAGCAGTGAAGCGCTCACACGGATGATGTACGAGCAGTACTTC. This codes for CASSEALTRMMYEQYF.